This entry lists 9 T cell receptor beta chains sequenced from one sample in a study of blood T cells in healthy people across ages. Primed by a sample-barcoded 5' primer and a J-beta primer mix, a second PCR proceeded for about 6 to 11 cycles. From the 5' RACE reads, TCRdb called clonotypes with MiXCR, one entry per CDR3 protein. The table lists about 1.4 million distinct CDR3 sequences, approximately 60% of them singletons. Sequencing used blood. All receptors derive from a man younger than 35 in good health.

The sample holds many counts of this clonotype. One end of the junction fails to match germline, which may point to a read error. CDR3 nucleotide sequence: TGTGCCAGCAGTCTTGGGCAGGGGGCTTACAATGAGCAGTTCTTC. Amino acid sequence: CASSLGQGAYNEQFF. The chain uses TRBV5-1 and TRBJ2-1; 8 bases are a match to TRBD1. Germline loops: CDR1 SGHRS, CDR2 YFSETQ. This CDR3 comprises 15 residues.

The rearrangement uses TRBV11-2 and TRBJ1-1, with a tentative D call TRBD1 (5 bases). The CDR3 length is 15 residues. The V gene's germline CDR1 is SGHAT and CDR2 FQNNGV. Trimming took 3 bases from V and 1 from J, leaving 12 bases between them. Written as DNA, the CDR3 is TGTGCCAGCAGCTTGCGCGGGACGTCGAACACTGAAGCTTTCTTT. Encoded protein: CASSLRGTSNTEAFF.

The V gene is TRBV20-1, the J gene TRBJ2-7; D remains unclear. Trimming stripped 3 bases from V and 0 bases from J, with 15 bases between. CDR1 and CDR2 (germline): DFQATT, SNEGSKA (reference sequence). The CDR3 is made up of 15 amino acids. CDR3 sequence reads: CSASPAGRASYEQYF. The DNA of the CDR3 is TGCAGTGCTAGTCCCGCTGGAAGAGCCTCCTACGAGCAGTACTTC.

With respect to this clonotype: One end of the junction fails to match germline, which may point to a read error. The chain uses TRBV14 and TRBJ2-4, with 13 bases matching TRBD2. CDR3 length: 18 residues. The germline V gene encodes CDR1 SGHDN and CDR2 FVKESK. The CDR3 loop is CASSQGGTSGVAKNIRYF. The CDR3, as DNA: TGTGCCAGCAGCCAAGGAGGGACTAGCGGGGTAGCCAAAAACATTCGGTACTTC.

V usage is TRBV2 and J usage is TRBJ2-1; 10 bases line up with TRBD1. The CDR3 is made up of 16 amino acids. Trimming took 10 bases from V and 1 from J; bases not matched to a gene: 10. Germline loops: CDR1 SNHLY, CDR2 FYNNEI. The CDR3 DNA reads as TGTGCCATCACGGGAACGGGACAGGGGTCCTACAATGAGCAGTTCTTC. Residues: CAITGTGQGSYNEQFF.

The gene calls are TRBV20-1 and TRBJ1-1, with unresolved D. V lost 1 base and J lost 3, with 9 bases in between. This CDR3 has 13 amino acids. Germline V gene sequence: CDR1 DFQATT, CDR2 SNEGSKA (reference sequence). The CDR3 sequence: CSARGGTDTEAFF. As DNA, the CDR3 is TGCAGTGCTAGAGGTGGCACTGACACTGAAGCTTTCTTT.

As concerns this clonotype: This may be a read error: a much more frequent sequence differs by one nucleotide. The chain has TRBV4-3 and TRBJ2-1, with D tentatively TRBD2 (7 bases). The end of the DNA aligns better with TRBJ2-7, so the J call may be wrong. This CDR3 comprises 15 residues. Per the germline V gene, CDR1 is LGHNA and CDR2 is YSLEER. Written as DNA, the CDR3 is TGCGCCAGCAGCCAAGATCTTGGGGGGGCCTCTGAGCAGTACTTC. Its translation: CASSQDLGGASEQYF.

This clonotype was observed a handful of times. V usage is TRBV27 and J usage is TRBJ2-4, with TRBD1 matching 11 bases. The CDR3 length is 14 residues. V shed 4 bases and J 6 bases; nucleotides not matched to a gene: 2. Germline V gives CDR1 MNHEY, CDR2 SMNVEV (reference sequence). For the CDR3, the DNA is TGTGCCAGCAGTTCCGGGACAGGGGGAAACATTCAGTACTTC. It yields the protein CASSSGTGGNIQYF.

J is TRBJ2-3 and V is TRBV7-6; the match to TRBD2 covers 7 bases. CDR3 length: 15 amino acids. J was trimmed by 1 base and V by 5 bases; bases with no gene match: 6. Germline CDR1 reads SGHVS; CDR2 reads FNYEAQ. The CDR3 DNA sequence: TGTGCCAGCAGCCAGCTAGCGGACCGCACAGATACGCAGTATTTT. Protein product: CASSQLADRTDTQYF. Drawing the rest from reference TRBV7-6 and TRBJ2-3, the complete variable domain is GAGVSQSPRYKVTKRGQDVALRCDPISGHVSLYWYRQALGQGPEFLTYFNYEAQQDKSGLPNDRFSAERPEGSISTLTIQRTEQRDSAMYRCASSQLADRTDTQYFGPGTRLTVL.